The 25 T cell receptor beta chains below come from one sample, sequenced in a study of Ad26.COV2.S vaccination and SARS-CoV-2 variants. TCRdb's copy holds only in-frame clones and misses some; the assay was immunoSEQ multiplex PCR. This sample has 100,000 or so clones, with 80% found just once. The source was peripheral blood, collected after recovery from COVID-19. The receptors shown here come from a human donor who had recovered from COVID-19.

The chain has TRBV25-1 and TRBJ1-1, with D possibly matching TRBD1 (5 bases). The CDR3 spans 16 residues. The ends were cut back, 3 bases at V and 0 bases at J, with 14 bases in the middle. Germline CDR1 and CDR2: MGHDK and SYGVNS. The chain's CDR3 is CASSDGPGEMNTEAFF. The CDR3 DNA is TGTGCCAGCAGTGATGGACCGGGGGAAATGAACACTGAAGCTTTCTTT. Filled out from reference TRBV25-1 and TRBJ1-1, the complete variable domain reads EADIYQTPRYLVIGTGKKITLECSQTMGHDKMYWYQQDPGMELHLIHYSYGVNSTEKGDLSSESTVSRIRTEHFPLTLESARPSHTSQYLCASSDGPGEMNTEAFFGQGTRLTVV.

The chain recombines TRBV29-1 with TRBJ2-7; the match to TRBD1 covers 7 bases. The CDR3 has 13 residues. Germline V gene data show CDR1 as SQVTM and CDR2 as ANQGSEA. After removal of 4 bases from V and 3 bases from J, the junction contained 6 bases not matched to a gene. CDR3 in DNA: TGCAGCGTTGTCCGGGACAGAGACTACGAGCAGTACTTC. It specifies CSVVRDRDYEQYF.

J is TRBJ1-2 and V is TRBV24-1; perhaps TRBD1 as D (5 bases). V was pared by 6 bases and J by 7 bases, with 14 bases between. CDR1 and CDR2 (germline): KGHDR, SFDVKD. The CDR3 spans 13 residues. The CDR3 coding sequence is TGTGCCACCAGTAGGGGCCCCCTGTCTGGCTACACCTTC. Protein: CATSRGPLSGYTF.

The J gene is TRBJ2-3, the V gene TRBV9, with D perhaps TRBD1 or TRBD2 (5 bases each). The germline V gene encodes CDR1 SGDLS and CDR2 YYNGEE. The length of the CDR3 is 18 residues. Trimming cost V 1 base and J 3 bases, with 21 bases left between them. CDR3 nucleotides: TGTGCCAGCAGCGTAAGAGGGGATAGGGCCACGGGGACAGATACGCAGTATTTT. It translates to CASSVRGDRATGTDTQYF.

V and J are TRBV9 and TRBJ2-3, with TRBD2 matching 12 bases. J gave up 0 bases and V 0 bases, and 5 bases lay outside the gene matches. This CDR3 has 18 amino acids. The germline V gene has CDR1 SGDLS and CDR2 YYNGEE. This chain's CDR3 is CASSVDPGTSGSTDTQYF. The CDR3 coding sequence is TGTGCCAGCAGCGTAGACCCCGGGACTAGCGGGAGCACAGATACGCAGTATTTT.

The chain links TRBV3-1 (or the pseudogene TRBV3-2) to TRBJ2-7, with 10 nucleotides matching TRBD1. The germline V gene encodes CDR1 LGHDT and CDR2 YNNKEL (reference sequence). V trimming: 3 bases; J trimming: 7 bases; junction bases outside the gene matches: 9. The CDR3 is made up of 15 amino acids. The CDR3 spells CASSHTRQGAREQYF. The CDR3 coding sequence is TGTGCCAGCAGCCACACCAGACAGGGGGCGCGAGAGCAGTACTTC.

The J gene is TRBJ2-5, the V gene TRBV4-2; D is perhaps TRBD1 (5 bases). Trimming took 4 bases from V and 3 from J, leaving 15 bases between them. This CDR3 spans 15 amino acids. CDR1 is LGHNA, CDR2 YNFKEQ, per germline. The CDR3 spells CASSPTRAGKETQYF. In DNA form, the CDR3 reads TGTGCCAGCAGCCCCACCCGGGCAGGGAAAGAGACCCAGTACTTC.

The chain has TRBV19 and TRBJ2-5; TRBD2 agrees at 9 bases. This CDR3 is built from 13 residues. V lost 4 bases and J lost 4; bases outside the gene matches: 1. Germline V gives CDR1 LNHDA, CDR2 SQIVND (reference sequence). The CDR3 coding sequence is TGTGCCAGTAGTAAGACTAGCGGAGAGACCCAGTACTTC. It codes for CASSKTSGETQYF.

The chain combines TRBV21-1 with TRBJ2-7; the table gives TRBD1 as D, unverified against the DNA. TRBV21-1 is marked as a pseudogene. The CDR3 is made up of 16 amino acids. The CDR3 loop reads CASSKVDTRRFWEQYF. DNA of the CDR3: TGTGCCAGCAGCAAAGTGGACACTCGTCGATTTTGGGAGCAGTACTTC.

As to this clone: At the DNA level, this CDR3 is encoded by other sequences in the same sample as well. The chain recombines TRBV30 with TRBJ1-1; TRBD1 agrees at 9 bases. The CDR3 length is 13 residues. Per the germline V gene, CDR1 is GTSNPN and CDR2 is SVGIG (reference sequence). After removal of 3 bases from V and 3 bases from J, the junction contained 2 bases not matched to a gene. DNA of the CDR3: TGTGCCTGGAGCCGACAGGGGGACACTGAAGCTTTCTTT. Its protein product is CAWSRQGDTEAFF.

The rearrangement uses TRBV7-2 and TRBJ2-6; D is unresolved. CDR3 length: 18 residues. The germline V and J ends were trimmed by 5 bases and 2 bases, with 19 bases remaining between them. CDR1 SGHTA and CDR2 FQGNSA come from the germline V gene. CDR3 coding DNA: TGTGCCAGCAGCCCGTCGGGTGGGGTGGGGACTGGGGCCAACGTCCTGACTTTC. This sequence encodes CASSPSGGVGTGANVLTF.

CDR3 amino acids: CASSDIGGRVAGAQETQYF. The CDR3 region has the DNA TGTGCCAGCAGCGACATTGGGGGGCGCGTAGCGGGGGCCCAAGAGACCCAGTACTTC. The chain has TRBV7-6 and TRBJ2-5; 9 bases fit TRBD2. CDR3 length equals 19 residues. Germline CDR1 and CDR2: SGHVS and FNYEAQ. Unmatched junction bases numbered 17, after V lost 5 bases and J lost 1 base.

The CDR3 region has the DNA TGTGCCAGCAGCTTAGTTTTAGGCAGCACGCACTCCTACGAGCAGTACTTC. This codes for CASSLVLGSTHSYEQYF. This chain joins TRBV11-2 and TRBJ2-7; no clear D gene. Germline V gene sequence: CDR1 SGHAT, CDR2 FQNNGV. Trimming took 1 base from V and 0 from J, leaving 16 bases between them. This CDR3 comprises 17 residues. The full variable domain, its missing parts supplied by reference TRBV11-2 and TRBJ2-7, is EAGVAQSPRYKIIEKRQSVAFWCNPISGHATLYWYQQILGQGPKLLIQFQNNGVVDDSQLPKDRFSAERLKGVDSTLKIQPAKLEDSAVYLCASSLVLGSTHSYEQYFGPGTRLTVT.

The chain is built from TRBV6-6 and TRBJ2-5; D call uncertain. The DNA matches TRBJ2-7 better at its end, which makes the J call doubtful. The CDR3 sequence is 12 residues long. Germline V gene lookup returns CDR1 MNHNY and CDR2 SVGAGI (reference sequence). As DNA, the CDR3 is TGTGCCAGCAGTCCAATTACCTACGAGCAGTACTTC. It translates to CASSPITYEQYF.

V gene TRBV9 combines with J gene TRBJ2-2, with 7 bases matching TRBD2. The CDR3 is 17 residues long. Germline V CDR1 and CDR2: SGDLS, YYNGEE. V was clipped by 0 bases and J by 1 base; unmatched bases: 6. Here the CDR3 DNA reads TGTGCCAGCAGCGTAGCTGGGGCGGGGGTGAACACCGGGGAGCTGTTTTTT. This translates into CASSVAGAGVNTGELFF.

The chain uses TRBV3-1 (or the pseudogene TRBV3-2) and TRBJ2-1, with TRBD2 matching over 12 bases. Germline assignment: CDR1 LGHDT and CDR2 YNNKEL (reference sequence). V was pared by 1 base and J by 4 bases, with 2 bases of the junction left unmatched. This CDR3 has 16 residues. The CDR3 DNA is TGTGCCAGCAGCCAAGGGACTAGCGGGGCGTACAATGAGCAGTTCTTC. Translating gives CASSQGTSGAYNEQFF.

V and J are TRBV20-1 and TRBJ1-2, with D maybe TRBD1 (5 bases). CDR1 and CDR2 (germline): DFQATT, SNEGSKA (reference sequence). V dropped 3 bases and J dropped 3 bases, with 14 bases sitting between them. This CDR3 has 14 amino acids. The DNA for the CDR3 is TGCAGTGCTAGTCTCCTCGGGACCTACTATGGCTACACCTTC. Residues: CSASLLGTYYGYTF.

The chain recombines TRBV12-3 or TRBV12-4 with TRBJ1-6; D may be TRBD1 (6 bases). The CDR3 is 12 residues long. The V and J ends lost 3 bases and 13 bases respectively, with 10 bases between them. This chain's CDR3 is CASSLWQGPLHF. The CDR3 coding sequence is TGTGCCAGCAGTTTGTGGCAGGGGCCCCTCCACTTT.

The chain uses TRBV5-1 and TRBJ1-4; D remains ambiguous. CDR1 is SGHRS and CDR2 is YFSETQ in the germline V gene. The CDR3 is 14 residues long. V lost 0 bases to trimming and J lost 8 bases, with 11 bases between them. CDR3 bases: TGCGCCAGCAGCTTGGACCCAGCCAAGGAAAAACTGTTTTTT. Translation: CASSLDPAKEKLFF.

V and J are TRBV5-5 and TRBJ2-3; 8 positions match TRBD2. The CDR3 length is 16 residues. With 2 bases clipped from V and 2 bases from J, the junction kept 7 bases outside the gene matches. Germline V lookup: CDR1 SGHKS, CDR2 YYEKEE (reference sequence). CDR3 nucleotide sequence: TGTGCCAGCAGCTTACGTGCCGGGGGGGCCACAGATACGCAGTATTTT. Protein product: CASSLRAGGATDTQYF.

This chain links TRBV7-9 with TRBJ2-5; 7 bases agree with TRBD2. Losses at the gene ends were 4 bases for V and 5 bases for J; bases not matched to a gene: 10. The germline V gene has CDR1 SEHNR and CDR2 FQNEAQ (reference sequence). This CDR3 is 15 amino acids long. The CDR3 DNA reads TGTGCCAGCAGCTCGGACGGGGGGATTTCGGAGACCCAGTACTTC. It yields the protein CASSSDGGISETQYF.

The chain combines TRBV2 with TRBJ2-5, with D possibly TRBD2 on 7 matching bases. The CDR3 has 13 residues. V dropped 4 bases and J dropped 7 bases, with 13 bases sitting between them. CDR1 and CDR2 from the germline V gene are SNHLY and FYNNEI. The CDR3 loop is CASSVRGAGTQYF. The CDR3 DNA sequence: TGTGCCAGCAGTGTTCGGGGGGCGGGGACCCAGTACTTC.

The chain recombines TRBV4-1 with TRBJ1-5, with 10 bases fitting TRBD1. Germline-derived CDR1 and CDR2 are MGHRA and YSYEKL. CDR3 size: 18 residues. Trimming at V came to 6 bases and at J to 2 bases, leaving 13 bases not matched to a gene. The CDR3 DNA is TGCGCCAGCAGACGGGGGACAGGGGCCCTGGAACGCAATCAGCCCCAGCATTTT. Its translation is CASRRGTGALERNQPQHF.

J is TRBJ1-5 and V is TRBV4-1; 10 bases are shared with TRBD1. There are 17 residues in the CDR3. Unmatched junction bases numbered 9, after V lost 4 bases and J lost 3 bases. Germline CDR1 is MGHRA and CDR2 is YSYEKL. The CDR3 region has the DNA TGCGCCAGCAGCCGCCGGACGGGGACAGGGGTCAATCAGCCCCAGCATTTT. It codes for CASSRRTGTGVNQPQHF.

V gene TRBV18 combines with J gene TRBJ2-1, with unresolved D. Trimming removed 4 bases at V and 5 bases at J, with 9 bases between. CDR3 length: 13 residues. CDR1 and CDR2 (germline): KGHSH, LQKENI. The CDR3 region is CASSLTSDNEQFF. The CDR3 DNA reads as TGTGCCAGCTCACTTACCAGTGACAATGAGCAGTTCTTC. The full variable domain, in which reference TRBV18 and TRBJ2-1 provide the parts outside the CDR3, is NAGVMQNPRHLVRRRGQEARLRCSPMKGHSHVYWYRQLPEEGLKFMVYLQKENIIDESGMPKERFSAEFPKEGPSILRIQQVVRGDSAAYFCASSLTSDNEQFFGPGTRLTVL.